This paragraph covers one T cell receptor beta chain sequence. Its antigen is currently unknown. The sample originates from a study of cytomegalovirus exposure and HLA in healthy donors. Regarding the study as a whole: Prior analysis indicated that the majority of TCR beta V segments exhibited productivity approximately 90% or approximately 30% of the time. Cytomegalovirus status was reportedly diagnosed by the classifier with high sensitivity and specificity.

Germline CDR1 and CDR2: SEHNR and FQNEAQ (reference sequence). The CDR3 spans 14 residues. Primers included in the PCR were 60 Vbeta and 13 Jbeta primers. In the source study's methods: Approximately 80 million unique TCR beta chains, roughly 11 million of them shared, were counted by a later analysis. Generated by immunoSEQ multiplex PCR, the TCRdb table keeps only in-frame clones and is missing some. The D gene and trimming were derived from the DNA, and the V and J assignments and clone size from that table. The data contain some 150,000 clones, approximately 77% of them seen just once; the ten biggest clones take up approximately 1.6%.

Source material: PBMCs. This clonotype was sampled from a male donor in good health and CMV-seronegative. This sequence joins TRBV7-9 and TRBJ2-5; D may be TRBD1 (5 bases). The DNA end is a closer match to TRBJ2-7, so the J assignment may be wrong. This CDR3 reads CASSTGVGRNEQYF. CDR3 DNA sequence: TGTGCCAGCAGCACAGGCGTCGGTAGGAACGAGCAGTACTTC.